Following are 6 T cell receptor beta chains from one sample sequenced in a study of neoadjuvant anti-PD-1 for oral cavity cancer. Produced via immunoSEQ multiplex PCR; TCRdb's table is partial and in-frame only. Here the sample spans approximately 7,600 clones, 53% being singletons. The specimen comprised tumor tissue, sampled before nivolumab (anti-PD-1) treatment. These receptor sequences come from a person aged 40-85 years with oral cavity squamous cell carcinoma.

The rearrangement links TRBV9 to TRBJ1-1; no definite D call. The CDR3 runs to 16 residues. Per germline, CDR1 SGDLS and CDR2 YYNGEE. Deletions cut 0 bases from V and 7 bases from J, with 19 bases between. The CDR3 DNA follows: TGTGCCAGCAGCGTAGTGAGTAGTTGGCAGCCGAGTGAAGCTTTCTTT. Protein: CASSVVSSWQPSEAFF.

The chain carries TRBV5-1 and TRBJ2-5, with D perhaps being TRBD1 or TRBD2 (5 bases each). Germline CDR1 reads SGHRS; CDR2 reads YFSETQ. Trimming left V 0 bases short and J 2 bases short, with 11 bases between. The CDR3 is 15 amino acids. The CDR3 region is CASSLAWDGQETQYF. The DNA for the CDR3 is TGCGCCAGCAGCTTGGCCTGGGACGGGCAAGAGACCCAGTACTTC.

This rearrangement joins TRBV29-1 to TRBJ2-1, with D unclear. The CDR3 consists of 16 residues. Germline CDR1 is SQVTM and CDR2 is ANQGSEA. V was pared by 3 bases and J by 3 bases, with 18 bases between. The CDR3 nucleotides read TGCAGCGTTGACCGCGGCGCCCTGGGGTTCTACAATGAGCAGTTCTTC. It codes for CSVDRGALGFYNEQFF.

The chain uses TRBV7-9 and TRBJ2-7; the match to TRBD2 covers 8 bases. Germline V gives CDR1 SEHNR, CDR2 FQNEAQ (reference sequence). The CDR3 runs to 17 residues. V shed 1 base and J 3 bases; nucleotides not matched to a gene: 11. This CDR3 reads CASSLGAYSGKYYEQYF. The CDR3 bases are TGTGCCAGCAGCTTAGGAGCCTATAGCGGGAAATACTACGAGCAGTACTTC.

This clone was seen more than once but under ten times. The chain joins TRBV29-1 to TRBJ2-1; 8 bases match TRBD2. Germline CDR1 SQVTM, CDR2 ANQGSEA. The CDR3 length is 16 residues. J lost 2 bases, V lost 1 base, and 7 bases had no gene match. The CDR3 DNA follows: TGCAGCGTTGAAGCCCCCCAGCGGGAGACCTACAATGAGCAGTTCTTC. Translating it yields CSVEAPQRETYNEQFF.

V gene TRBV27 combines with J gene TRBJ2-7; no reliable D call. This CDR3 has 13 residues. Germline assignment: CDR1 MNHEY and CDR2 SMNVEV (reference sequence). Trimming took off 4 bases at V and 6 bases at J, with 13 bases between the two ends. The CDR3 DNA reads as TGTGCCAGCAGTTACTTACGGGCTGGCGAGCAGTACTTC. Translation: CASSYLRAGEQYF.